The 9 T cell receptor beta chains reported below all come from one sample, sequenced in a study of beta chain features in type 1 diabetes. General observations from the study: Significant though moderate, a shortening of TCRB CDR3s appeared in all four CD4+ subsets of Type 1 diabetes patients.

The antigens these receptors bind are not known. The study reverse transcribed the entire isolated RNA, so it sequenced expressed TCRB transcripts. Data came from immunoSEQ multiplex PCR; TCRdb stores just in-frame clones and leaves some out. The sample carries 300,000 to 400,000 clones, approximately 15% recorded once. Sequenced material: naive CD4+ T cells from blood. These receptors all come from a woman aged 18-29 years with type 1 diabetes.

This clone was seen only a few times. The V and J genes are TRBV5-6 and TRBJ1-5; TRBD1 aligns across 7 bases. J gave up 7 bases and V 1 base, and 8 bases lay outside the gene matches. CDR3 length: 15 residues. Per germline, CDR1 SGHDT and CDR2 YYEEEE. The CDR3 spells CASSLWDRANQPQHF. CDR3 sequence (DNA): TGTGCCAGCAGCTTGTGGGACAGAGCGAACCAGCCCCAGCATTTT.

This clone was counted only a few times. The chain combines TRBV7-9 with TRBJ1-3; D unclear. V lost 7 bases, J lost 9 bases, and 13 bases lay in between. Germline V gene data show CDR1 as SEHNR and CDR2 as FQNEAQ (reference sequence). The CDR3 consists of 12 residues. The CDR3 DNA follows: TGTGCCAGCACCACTTTCTCGGGCACCATATATTTT. Its translation is CASTTFSGTIYF.

V and J are TRBV18 and TRBJ2-5, with 12 positions matching TRBD2. The germline gives CDR1 KGHSH, CDR2 LQKENI. V trimming: 3 bases; J trimming: 1 base; junction bases outside the gene matches: 0. The CDR3 covers 15 residues. CDR3 nucleotides: TGTGCCAGCTCACCGGGACTAGCGGGCCAAGAGACCCAGTACTTC. Residues: CASSPGLAGQETQYF.

This sequence joins TRBV6-5 and TRBJ2-3; D is ambiguous. This CDR3 region has 11 residues. V was shortened by 7 bases and J by 2 bases, with 4 bases between the two germline ends. Germline CDR1 is MNHEY and CDR2 is SVGAGI. In DNA, the CDR3 is TGTGCCAGCACAAACACAGATACGCAGTATTTT. It codes for CASTNTDTQYF.

This clone was detected only a few times. The chain joins TRBV20-1 to TRBJ1-2, with a weak D call TRBD1 (5 bases). The CDR3 contains 11 residues. Germline lookup yields CDR1 DFQATT and CDR2 SNEGSKA (reference sequence). V lost 5 bases and J lost 5, with 9 bases in between. This CDR3 reads CSAPGPYGYTF. CDR3 in DNA: TGCAGTGCTCCAGGGCCGTATGGCTACACCTTC.

This chain uses TRBV11-2 with TRBJ2-5; 8 bases are a match to TRBD1. The germline gives CDR1 SGHAT, CDR2 FQNNGV. The CDR3 contains 15 residues. The V and J ends lost 3 bases and 2 bases, in that order; junction bases with no gene match: 5. DNA of the CDR3: TGTGCCAGCAGCTTGGACAGGGAGAGGCAAGAGACCCAGTACTTC. Protein product: CASSLDRERQETQYF.

This clone was counted between two and nine times. The chain employs TRBV7-2 and TRBJ2-3; D may be TRBD2 (5 bases). V was trimmed by 8 bases and J by 0 bases, leaving 12 bases between them. Germline V gives CDR1 SGHTA, CDR2 FQGNSA. The CDR3 has 14 amino acids. The CDR3 DNA reads as TGTGCCAGCCGTTGGAGGCTGAGCACAGATACGCAGTATTTT. Its translation is CASRWRLSTDTQYF.

This clone occurred a few times. V usage is TRBV19 and J usage is TRBJ1-5; 7 positions match TRBD1. V lost 6 bases and J lost 1; bases outside the gene matches: 6. This CDR3 spans 15 amino acids. Germline assignment: CDR1 LNHDA and CDR2 SQIVND (reference sequence). For the CDR3, the DNA is TGTGCCAGTAGCCCCGACAGGGCGAGCAATCAGCCCCAGCATTTT. Encoded protein: CASSPDRASNQPQHF.

Only a few counts were recorded for this clone. J is TRBJ2-1 and V is TRBV27, with D unresolved. The germline CDR1 and CDR2 sequences are MNHEY and SMNVEV (reference sequence). CDR3 size: 10 residues. Trimming left V 4 bases short and J 10 bases short, with 5 bases between. CDR3 sequence (DNA): TGTGCCAGCAGTTCCCAGGAGCAGTTCTTC. Translation: CASSSQEQFF.